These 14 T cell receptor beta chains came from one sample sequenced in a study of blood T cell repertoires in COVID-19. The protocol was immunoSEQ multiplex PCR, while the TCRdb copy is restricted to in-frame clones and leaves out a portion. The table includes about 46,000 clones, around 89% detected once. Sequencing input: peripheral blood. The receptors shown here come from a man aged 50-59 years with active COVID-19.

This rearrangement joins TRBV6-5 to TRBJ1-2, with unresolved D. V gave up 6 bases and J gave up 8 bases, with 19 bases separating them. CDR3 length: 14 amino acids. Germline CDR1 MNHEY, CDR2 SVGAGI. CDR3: CASRRPDWPRGYTF. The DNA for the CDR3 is TGTGCCAGCAGACGACCGGACTGGCCTCGCGGCTACACCTTC.

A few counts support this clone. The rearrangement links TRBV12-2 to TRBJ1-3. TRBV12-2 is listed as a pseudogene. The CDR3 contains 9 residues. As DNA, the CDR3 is TGTGCAGGGGGGGGCACCATATATTTT. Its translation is CAGGGTIYF.

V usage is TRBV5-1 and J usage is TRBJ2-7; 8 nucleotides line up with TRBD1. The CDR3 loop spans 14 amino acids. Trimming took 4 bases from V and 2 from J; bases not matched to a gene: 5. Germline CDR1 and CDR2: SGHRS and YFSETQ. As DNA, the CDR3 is TGCGCCAGCAGCCCAGGACAGGGTCCCTACGAGCAGTACTTC. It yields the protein CASSPGQGPYEQYF.

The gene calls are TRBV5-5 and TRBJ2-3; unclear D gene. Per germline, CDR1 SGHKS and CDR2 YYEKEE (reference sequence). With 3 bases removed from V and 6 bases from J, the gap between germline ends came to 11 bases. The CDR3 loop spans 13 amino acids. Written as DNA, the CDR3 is TGTGCCAGCAGCTCTGACCCGCGGGATACGCAGTATTTT. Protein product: CASSSDPRDTQYF. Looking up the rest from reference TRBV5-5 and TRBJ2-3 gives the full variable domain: DAGVTQSPTHLIKTRGQQVTLRCSPISGHKSVSWYQQVLGQGPQFIFQYYEKEERGRGNFPDRFSARQFPNYSSELNVNALLLGDSALYLCASSSDPRDTQYFGPGTRLTVL.

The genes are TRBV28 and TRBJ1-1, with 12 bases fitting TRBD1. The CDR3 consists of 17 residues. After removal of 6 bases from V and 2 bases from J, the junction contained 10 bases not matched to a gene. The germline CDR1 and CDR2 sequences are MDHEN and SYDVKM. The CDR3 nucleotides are TGTGCCAGCAGCCTGAAAGGGACAGGGGGCACAAACACTGAAGCTTTCTTT. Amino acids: CASSLKGTGGTNTEAFF.

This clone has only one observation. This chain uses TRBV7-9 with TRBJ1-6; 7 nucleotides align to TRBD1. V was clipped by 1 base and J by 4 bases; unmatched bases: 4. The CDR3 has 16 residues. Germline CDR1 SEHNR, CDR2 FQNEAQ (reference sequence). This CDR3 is CASSLDQGGYNSPLHF. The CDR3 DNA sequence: TGTGCCAGCAGCTTAGACCAGGGGGGATATAATTCACCCCTCCACTTT.

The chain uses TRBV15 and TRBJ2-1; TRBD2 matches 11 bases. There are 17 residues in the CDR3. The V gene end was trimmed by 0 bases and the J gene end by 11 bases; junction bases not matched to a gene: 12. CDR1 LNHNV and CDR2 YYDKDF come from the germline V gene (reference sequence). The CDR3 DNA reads TGTGCCACCAGCAGAGATCATGTGACTAGCGGGGCCTTTAAGCAGTTCTTC. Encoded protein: CATSRDHVTSGAFKQFF.

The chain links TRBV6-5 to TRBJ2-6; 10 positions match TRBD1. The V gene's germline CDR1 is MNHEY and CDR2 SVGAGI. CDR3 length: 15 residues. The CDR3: CVAGQGWSGANVLTF. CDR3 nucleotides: TGTGTGGCGGGACAGGGGTGGTCTGGGGCCAACGTCCTGACTTTC.

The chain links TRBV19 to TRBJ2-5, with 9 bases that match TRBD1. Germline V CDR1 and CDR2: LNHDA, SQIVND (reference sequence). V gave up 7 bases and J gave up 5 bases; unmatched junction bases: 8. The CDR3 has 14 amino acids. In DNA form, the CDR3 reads TGTGCCAGTACCGGGACAGGGAGAGATGAGACCCAGTACTTC. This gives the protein CASTGTGRDETQYF.

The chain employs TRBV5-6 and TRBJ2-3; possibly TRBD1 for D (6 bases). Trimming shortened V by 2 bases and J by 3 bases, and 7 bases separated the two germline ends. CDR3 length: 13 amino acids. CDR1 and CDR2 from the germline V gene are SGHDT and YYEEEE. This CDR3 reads CASSFQGTDTQYF. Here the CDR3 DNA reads TGTGCCAGCAGCTTCCAGGGGACAGATACGCAGTATTTT.

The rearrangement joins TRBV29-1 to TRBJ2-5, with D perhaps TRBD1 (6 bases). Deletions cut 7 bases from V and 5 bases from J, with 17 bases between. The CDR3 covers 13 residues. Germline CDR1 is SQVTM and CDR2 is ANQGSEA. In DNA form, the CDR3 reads TGCAGCGCCGCCCCCCGCCAGGGGGAGACCCAGTACTTC. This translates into CSAAPRQGETQYF. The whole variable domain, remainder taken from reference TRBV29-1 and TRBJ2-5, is SAVISQKPSRDICQRGTSLTIQCQVDSQVTMMFWYRQQPGQSLTLIATANQGSEATYESGFVIDKFPISRPNLTFSTLTVSNMSPEDSSIYLCSAAPRQGETQYFGPGTRLLVL.

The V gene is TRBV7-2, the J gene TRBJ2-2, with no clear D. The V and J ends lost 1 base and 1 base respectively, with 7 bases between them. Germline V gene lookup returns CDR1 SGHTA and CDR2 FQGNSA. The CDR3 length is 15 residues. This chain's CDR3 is CASSLDRQNTGELFF. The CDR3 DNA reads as TGTGCCAGCAGCTTAGATAGACAGAACACCGGGGAGCTGTTTTTT.

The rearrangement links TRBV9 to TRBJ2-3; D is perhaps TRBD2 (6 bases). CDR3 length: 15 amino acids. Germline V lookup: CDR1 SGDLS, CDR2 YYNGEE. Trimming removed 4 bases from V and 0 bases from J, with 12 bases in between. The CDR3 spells CASSTTGTSTDTQYF. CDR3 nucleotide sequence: TGTGCCAGCAGCACAACCGGGACTAGCACAGATACGCAGTATTTT.

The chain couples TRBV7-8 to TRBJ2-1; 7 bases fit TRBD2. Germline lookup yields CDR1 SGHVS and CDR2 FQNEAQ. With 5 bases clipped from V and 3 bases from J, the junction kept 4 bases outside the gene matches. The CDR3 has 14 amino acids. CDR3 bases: TGTGCCAGCAGCCCTCGGGGGGTCTACAATGAGCAGTTCTTC. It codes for CASSPRGVYNEQFF.